This TCR beta chain was captured by sequencing in a study of cytomegalovirus exposure and HLA in healthy donors. Study-wide points: It was reported in a later analysis that an Asian-associated ancestry cluster showed fewer N-insertions than the approximately 670-donor mean. TCR beta sequences numbering 16,951 were associated with HLA alleles at 0.05 false discovery rate in a later analysis. Most TCR sequences were uncommon, yet certain public TCRs appeared in many donors.

13 Jbeta primers and 60 Vbeta primers were used for the PCR. The table came from immunoSEQ multiplex PCR; TCRdb's copy has only in-frame clones and leaves some out. Of 110,000 to 150,000 clones in the sample, about three quarters were seen once. CDR1 MNHEY and CDR2 SMNVEV come from the germline V gene (reference sequence). V shed 11 bases and J shed 0 bases, with 14 bases lying between them. This CDR3 contains 14 residues. Of note for this clone: No antigen is known for it.

Sequencing was done on a sample of PBMCs. The J gene is TRBJ2-1, the V gene TRBV27; D is perhaps TRBD2 (6 bases). The receptor was derived from a male donor in good health and CMV-seronegative. CDR3 DNA: TGTGCCTGTACGGCGGGAAGCTCCTACAATGAGCAGTTCTTC. It specifies CACTAGSSYNEQFF.